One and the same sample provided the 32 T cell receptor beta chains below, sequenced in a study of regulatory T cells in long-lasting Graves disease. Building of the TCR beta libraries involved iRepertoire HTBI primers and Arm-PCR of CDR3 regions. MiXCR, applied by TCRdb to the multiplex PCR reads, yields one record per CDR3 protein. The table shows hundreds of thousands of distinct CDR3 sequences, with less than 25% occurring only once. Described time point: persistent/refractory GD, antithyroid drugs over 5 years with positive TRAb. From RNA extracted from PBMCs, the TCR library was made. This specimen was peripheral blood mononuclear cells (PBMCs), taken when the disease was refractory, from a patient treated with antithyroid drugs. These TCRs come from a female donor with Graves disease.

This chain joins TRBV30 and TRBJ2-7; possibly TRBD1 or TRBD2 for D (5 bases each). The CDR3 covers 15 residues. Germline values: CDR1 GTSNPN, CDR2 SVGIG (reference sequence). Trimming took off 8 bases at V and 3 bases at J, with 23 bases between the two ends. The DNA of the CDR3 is TGTGCCCTACATAACTGGGACCAAGAAGACTACGAGCAGTACTTC. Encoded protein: CALHNWDQEDYEQYF.

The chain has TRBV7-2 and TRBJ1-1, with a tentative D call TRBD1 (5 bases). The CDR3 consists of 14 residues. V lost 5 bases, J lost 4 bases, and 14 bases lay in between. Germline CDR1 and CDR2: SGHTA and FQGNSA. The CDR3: CASSPPGVSTEAFF. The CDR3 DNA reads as TGTGCCAGCAGCCCCCCGGGGGTTAGCACTGAAGCTTTCTTT.

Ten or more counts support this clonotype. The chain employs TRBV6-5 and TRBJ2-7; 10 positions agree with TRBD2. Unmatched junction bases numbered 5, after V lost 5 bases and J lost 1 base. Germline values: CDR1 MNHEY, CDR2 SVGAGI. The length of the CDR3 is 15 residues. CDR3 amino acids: CASSISTSGSYEQYF. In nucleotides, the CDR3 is TGTGCCAGCAGTATCTCGACTAGCGGGTCCTACGAGCAGTACTTC.

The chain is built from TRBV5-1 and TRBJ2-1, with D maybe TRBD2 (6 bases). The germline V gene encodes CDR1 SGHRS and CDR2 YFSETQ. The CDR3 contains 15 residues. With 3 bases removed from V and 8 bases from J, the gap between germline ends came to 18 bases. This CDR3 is CASSSLGRLVDEQFF. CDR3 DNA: TGCGCCAGCAGCTCTTTGGGGAGACTAGTTGATGAGCAGTTCTTC.

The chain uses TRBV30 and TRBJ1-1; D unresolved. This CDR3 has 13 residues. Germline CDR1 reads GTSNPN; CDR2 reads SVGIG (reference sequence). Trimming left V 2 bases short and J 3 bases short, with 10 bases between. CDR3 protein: CAWSLPGYTEAFF. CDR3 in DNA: TGTGCCTGGAGTCTCCCGGGATACACTGAAGCTTTCTTT.

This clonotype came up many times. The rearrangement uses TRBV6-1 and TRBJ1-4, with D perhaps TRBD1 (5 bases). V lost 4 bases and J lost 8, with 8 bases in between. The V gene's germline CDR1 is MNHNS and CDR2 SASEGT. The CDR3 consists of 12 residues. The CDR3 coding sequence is TGTGCCAGCAGTGGGGGCGGCGAAAAACTGTTTTTT. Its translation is CASSGGGEKLFF.

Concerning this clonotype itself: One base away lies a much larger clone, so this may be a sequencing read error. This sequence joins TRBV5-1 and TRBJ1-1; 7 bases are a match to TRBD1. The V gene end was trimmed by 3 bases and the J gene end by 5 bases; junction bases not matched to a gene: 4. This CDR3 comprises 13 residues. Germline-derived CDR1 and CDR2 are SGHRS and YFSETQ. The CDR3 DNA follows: TGCGCCAGCAGCTGGGGGACAGTGACTGAAGCTTTCTTT. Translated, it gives CASSWGTVTEAFF.

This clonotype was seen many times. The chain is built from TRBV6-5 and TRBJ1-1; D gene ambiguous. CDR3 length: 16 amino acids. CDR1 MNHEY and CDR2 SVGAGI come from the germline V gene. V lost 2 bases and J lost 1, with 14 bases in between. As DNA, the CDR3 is TGTGCCAGCAGTTACCATCGCGGGTCCGCGAACACTGAAGCTTTCTTT. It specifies CASSYHRGSANTEAFF.

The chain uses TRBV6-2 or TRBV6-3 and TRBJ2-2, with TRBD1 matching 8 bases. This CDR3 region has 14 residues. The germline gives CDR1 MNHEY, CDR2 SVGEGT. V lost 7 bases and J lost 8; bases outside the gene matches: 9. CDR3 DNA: TGTGCCAGCATCGGACAGGGAATCACTGGGGAGCTGTTTTTT. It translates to CASIGQGITGELFF.

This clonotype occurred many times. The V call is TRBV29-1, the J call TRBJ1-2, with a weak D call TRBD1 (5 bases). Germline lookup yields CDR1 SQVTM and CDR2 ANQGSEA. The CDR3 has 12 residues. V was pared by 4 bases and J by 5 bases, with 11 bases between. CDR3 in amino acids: CSVAHRTYGYTF. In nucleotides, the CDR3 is TGCAGCGTTGCCCACAGGACGTATGGCTACACCTTC.

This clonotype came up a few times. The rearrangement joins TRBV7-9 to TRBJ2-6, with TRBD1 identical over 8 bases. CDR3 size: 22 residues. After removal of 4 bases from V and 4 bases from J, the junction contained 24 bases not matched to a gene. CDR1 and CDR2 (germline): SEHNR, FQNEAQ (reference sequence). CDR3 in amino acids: CASSWVLAGGARRVKGANVLTF. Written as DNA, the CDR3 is TGTGCCAGCAGCTGGGTCTTGGCAGGGGGCGCGCGGAGGGTAAAAGGGGCCAACGTCCTGACTTTC.

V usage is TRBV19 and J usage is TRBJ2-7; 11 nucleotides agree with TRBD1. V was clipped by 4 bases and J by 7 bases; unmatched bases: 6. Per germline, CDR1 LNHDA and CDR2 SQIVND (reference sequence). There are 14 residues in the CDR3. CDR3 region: CASSTSGTGGEQYF. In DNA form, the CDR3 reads TGTGCCAGTAGTACGTCCGGGACAGGGGGAGAGCAGTACTTC.

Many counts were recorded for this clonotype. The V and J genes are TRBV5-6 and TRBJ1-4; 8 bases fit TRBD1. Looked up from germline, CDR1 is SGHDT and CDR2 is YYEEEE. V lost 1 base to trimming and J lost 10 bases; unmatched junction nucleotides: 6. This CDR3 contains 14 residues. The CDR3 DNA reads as TGTGCCAGCAGCTTGTTCCCCGGGACAGGAAAACTGTTTTTT. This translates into CASSLFPGTGKLFF.

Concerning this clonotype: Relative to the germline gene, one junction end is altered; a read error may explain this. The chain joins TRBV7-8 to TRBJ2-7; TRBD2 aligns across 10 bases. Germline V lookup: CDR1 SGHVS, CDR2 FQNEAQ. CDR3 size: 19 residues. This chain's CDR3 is CASSQDGPLVAGGNYEQYF. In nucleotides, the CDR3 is TGCGCCAGCAGCCAAGATGGGCCGTTGGTAGCGGGAGGAAACTACGAGCAGTACTTC.

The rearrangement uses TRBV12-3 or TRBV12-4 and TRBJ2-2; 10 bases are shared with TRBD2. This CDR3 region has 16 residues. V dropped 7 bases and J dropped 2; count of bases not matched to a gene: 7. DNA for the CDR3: TGTGCCAGCACCCTCGGACTAGCGGTCAACACCGGGGAGCTGTTTTTT. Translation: CASTLGLAVNTGELFF.

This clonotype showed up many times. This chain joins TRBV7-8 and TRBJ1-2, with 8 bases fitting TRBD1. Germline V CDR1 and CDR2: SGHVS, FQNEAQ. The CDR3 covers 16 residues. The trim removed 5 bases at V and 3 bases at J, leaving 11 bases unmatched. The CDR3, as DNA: TGTGCCAGCAGCCCCAGGGGGCAGGGGGTGTACTATGGCTACACCTTC. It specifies CASSPRGQGVYYGYTF. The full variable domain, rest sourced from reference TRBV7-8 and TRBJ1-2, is GAGVSQSPRYKVAKRGQDVALRCDPISGHVSLFWYQQALGQGPEFLTYFQNEAQLDKSGLPSDRFFAERPEGSVSTLKIQRTQQEDSAVYLCASSPRGQGVYYGYTFGSGTRLTVV.

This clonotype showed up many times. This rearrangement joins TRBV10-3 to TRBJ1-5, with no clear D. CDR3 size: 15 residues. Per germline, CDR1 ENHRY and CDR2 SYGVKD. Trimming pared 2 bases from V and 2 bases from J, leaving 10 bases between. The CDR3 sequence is CAISEGGGGNQPQHF. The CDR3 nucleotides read TGTGCCATCAGTGAGGGCGGTGGGGGCAATCAGCCCCAGCATTTT.

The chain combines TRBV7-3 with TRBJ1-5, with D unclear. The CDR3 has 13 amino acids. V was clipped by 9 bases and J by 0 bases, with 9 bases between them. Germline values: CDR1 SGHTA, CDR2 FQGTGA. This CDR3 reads CARRRYSNQPQHF. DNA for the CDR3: TGTGCCAGAAGACGGTATAGCAATCAGCCCCAGCATTTT.

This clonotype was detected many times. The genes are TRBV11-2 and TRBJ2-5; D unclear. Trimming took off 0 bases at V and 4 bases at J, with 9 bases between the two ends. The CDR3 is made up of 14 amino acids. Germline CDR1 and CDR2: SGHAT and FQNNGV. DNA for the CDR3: TGTGCCAGCAGCTTAGATTCAGTCGGAGAGACCCAGTACTTC. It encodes CASSLDSVGETQYF. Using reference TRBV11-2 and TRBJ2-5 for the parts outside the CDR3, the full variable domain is EAGVAQSPRYKIIEKRQSVAFWCNPISGHATLYWYQQILGQGPKLLIQFQNNGVVDDSQLPKDRFSAERLKGVDSTLKIQPAKLEDSAVYLCASSLDSVGETQYFGPGTRLLVL.

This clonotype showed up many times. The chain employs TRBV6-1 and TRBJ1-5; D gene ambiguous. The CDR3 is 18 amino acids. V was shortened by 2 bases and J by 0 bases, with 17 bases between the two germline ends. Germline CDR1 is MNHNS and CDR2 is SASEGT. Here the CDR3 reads CASSEKRVAEYSNQPQHF. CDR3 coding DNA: TGTGCCAGCAGTGAAAAAAGGGTGGCAGAATATAGCAATCAGCCCCAGCATTTT.

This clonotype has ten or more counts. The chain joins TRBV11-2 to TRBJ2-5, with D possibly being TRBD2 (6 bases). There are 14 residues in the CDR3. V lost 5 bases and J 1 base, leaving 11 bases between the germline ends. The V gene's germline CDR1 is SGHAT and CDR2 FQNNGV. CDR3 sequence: CASSRSGPQETQYF. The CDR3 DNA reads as TGTGCCAGCAGCAGGAGCGGGCCCCAAGAGACCCAGTACTTC.

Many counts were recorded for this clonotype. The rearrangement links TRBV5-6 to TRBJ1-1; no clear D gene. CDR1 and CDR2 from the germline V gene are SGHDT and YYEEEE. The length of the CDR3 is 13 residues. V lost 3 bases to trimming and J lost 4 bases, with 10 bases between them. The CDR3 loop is CASSYSGFTEAFF. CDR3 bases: TGTGCCAGCAGCTACTCAGGCTTCACTGAAGCTTTCTTT.

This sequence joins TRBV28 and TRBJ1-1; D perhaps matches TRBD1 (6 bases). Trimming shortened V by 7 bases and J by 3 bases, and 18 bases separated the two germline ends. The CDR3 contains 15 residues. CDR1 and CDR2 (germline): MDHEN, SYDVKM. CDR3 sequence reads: CASTEGGRQDTEAFF. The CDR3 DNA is TGTGCCAGCACCGAGGGGGGCAGGCAGGACACTGAAGCTTTCTTT. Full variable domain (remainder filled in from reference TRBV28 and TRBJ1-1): DVKVTQSSRYLVKRTGEKVFLECVQDMDHENMFWYRQDPGLGLRLIYFSYDVKMKEKGDIPEGYSVSREKKERFSLILESASTNQTSMYLCASTEGGRQDTEAFFGQGTRLTVV.

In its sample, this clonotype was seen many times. DNA of the CDR3: TGCGCCAGCAGCTTTGAGGACGACCCTTCCTACGAGCAGTACTTC. Residues: CASSFEDDPSYEQYF. The gene calls are TRBV5-1 and TRBJ2-7; no clear D. Trimming shortened V by 2 bases and J by 1 base, and 13 bases separated the two germline ends. The CDR3 contains 15 residues. Germline V CDR1 and CDR2: SGHRS, YFSETQ.

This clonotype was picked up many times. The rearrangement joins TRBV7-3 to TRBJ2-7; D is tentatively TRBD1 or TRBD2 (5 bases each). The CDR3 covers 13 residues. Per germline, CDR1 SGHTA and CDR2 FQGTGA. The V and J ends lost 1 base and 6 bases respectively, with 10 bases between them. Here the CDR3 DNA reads TGTGCCAGCAGCTTAATCCCTGGGGGCGAGCAGTACTTC. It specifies CASSLIPGGEQYF.

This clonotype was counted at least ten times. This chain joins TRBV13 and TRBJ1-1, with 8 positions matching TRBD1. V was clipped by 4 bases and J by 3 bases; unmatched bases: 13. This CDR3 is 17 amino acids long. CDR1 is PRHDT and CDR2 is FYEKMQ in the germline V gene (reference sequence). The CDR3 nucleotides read TGTGCCAGCAGCTGGGGGGACAGGAGAATGGATCACACTGAAGCTTTCTTT. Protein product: CASSWGDRRMDHTEAFF.

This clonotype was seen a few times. The CDR3 DNA is TGTGCCAGCACCCTCGGTCGCTGGGGCTCCACAGATACGCAGTATTTT. It specifies CASTLGRWGSTDTQYF. The chain links TRBV12-3 or TRBV12-4 to TRBJ2-3; D possibly corresponds to TRBD1 (5 bases). CDR3 size: 16 residues. V was pared by 7 bases and J by 2 bases, with 19 bases between.

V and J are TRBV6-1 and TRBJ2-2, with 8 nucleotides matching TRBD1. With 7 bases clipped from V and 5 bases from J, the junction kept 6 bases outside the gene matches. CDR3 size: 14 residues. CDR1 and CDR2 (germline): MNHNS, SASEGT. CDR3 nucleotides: TGTGCCAGCATTCGGACAGGGTATACCGGGGAGCTGTTTTTT. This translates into CASIRTGYTGELFF.

The CDR3 DNA reads as TGTGCCAGTAGTATAAGGGCGCTAGCGGGAGGGTTCATAGGACGGACCGGGGAGCTGTTTTTT. Amino acid sequence: CASSIRALAGGFIGRTGELFF. This chain links TRBV19 with TRBJ2-2; 12 nucleotides align to TRBD2. The CDR3 consists of 21 residues. V lost 2 bases to trimming and J lost 5 bases; unmatched junction nucleotides: 18. Germline values: CDR1 LNHDA, CDR2 SQIVND (reference sequence).

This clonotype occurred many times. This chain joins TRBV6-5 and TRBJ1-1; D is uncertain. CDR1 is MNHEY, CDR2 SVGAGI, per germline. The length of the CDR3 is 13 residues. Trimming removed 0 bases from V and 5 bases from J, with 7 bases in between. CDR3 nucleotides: TGTGCCAGCAGTTACTCCGGTAAGACTGAAGCTTTCTTT. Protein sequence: CASSYSGKTEAFF.

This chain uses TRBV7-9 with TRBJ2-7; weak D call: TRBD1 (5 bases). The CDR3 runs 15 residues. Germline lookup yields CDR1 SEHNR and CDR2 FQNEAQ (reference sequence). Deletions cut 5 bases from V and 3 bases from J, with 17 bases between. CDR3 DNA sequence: TGTGCCAGCAGCCAAAATCTTGCAGGGAACTACGAGCAGTACTTC. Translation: CASSQNLAGNYEQYF.

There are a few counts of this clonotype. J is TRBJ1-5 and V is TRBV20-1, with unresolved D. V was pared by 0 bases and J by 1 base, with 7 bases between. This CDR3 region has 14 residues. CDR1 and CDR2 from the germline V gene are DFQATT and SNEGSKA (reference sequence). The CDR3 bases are TGCAGTGCTAGAGAGGGAAGGAGCAATCAGCCCCAGCATTTT. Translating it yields CSAREGRSNQPQHF.